A selection of T cell receptor beta chains follows, all from one sample in a study of T cells in Graves' hyperthyroidism and ophthalmopathy. TCRdb independently ran MiXCR on the multiplex PCR reads; one entry per CDR3 protein. Of more than 450,000 distinct CDR3 sequences in the sample, 15% to 20% were seen once. Material for sequencing was blood. These receptors came from a man aged 40-55 years with Graves' ophthalmopathy. Each CDR3 is given with its conserved first and last residue. D genes are given only for firm matches. Clone size is given for some rows only: seen once, a few or many times, or a class if the clone is expanded.

V gene: TRBV6-1; clone size: .; D gene: TRBD1; J gene: TRBJ2-3; CDR3 protein: CASSVDRVSTDTQYF; CDR3 DNA: TGTGCCAGCAGCGTCGACAGGGTCAGCACAGATACGCAGTATTTT
V gene: TRBV11-2; clone size: many; D gene: .; J gene: TRBJ2-2; CDR3 protein: CASSSTGFGELFF; CDR3 DNA: TGTGCCAGCAGTTCTACAGGGTTCGGGGAGCTGTTTTTT
V gene: TRBV19; clone size: once; D gene: .; J gene: TRBJ2-7; CDR3 protein: CASSISRDYEQYF; CDR3 DNA: TGTGCCAGTAGTATAAGTCGGGACTACGAGCAGTACTTC
V gene: TRBV28; clone size: many; D gene: .; J gene: TRBJ2-5; CDR3 protein: CASRGGQGPETQYF; CDR3 DNA: TGTGCCAGCAGGGGTGGCCAGGGGCCGGAGACCCAGTACTTC
V gene: TRBV29-1; clone size: .; D gene: .; J gene: TRBJ1-2; CDR3 protein: CSVPVTSHYGYTF; CDR3 DNA: TGCAGCGTTCCCGTGACTTCACACTATGGCTACACCTTC
V gene: TRBV5-1; clone size: .; D gene: .; J gene: TRBJ1-5; CDR3 protein: CASSPGPSNQPQHF; CDR3 DNA: TGCGCCAGCTCCCCGGGACCCAGCAATCAGCCCCAGCATTTT
V gene: TRBV28; clone size: many; D gene: .; J gene: TRBJ2-7; CDR3 protein: CASSFGNGQYSYEQYF; CDR3 DNA: TGTGCCAGCAGTTTCGGTAACGGACAATACTCCTACGAGCAGTACTTC
V gene: TRBV6-2/TRBV6-3; clone size: few; D gene: .; J gene: TRBJ1-5; CDR3 protein: CASSWSQADSNQPQHF; CDR3 DNA: TGTGCCAGCAGTTGGTCGCAAGCCGATAGCAATCAGCCCCAGCATTTT
V gene: TRBV2; clone size: .; D gene: .; J gene: TRBJ2-6; CDR3 protein: CASSAREGVHLGGANVLTF; CDR3 DNA: TGTGCCAGCAGCGCAAGGGAGGGGGTGCACCTCGGGGGGGCCAACGTCCTGACTTTC
V gene: TRBV30; clone size: few; D gene: .; J gene: TRBJ2-5; CDR3 protein: CAWGGGRQVGETQYF; CDR3 DNA: TGTGCCTGGGGGGGCGGCAGGCAGGTTGGAGAGACCCAGTACTTC
V gene: TRBV20-1; clone size: .; D gene: .; J gene: TRBJ1-3; CDR3 protein: CSATGGSSGNTIYF; CDR3 DNA: TGCAGTGCTACTGGGGGGAGCTCTGGAAACACCATATATTTT
V gene: TRBV5-1; clone size: .; D gene: TRBD2; J gene: TRBJ2-5; CDR3 protein: CASTLAGQETQYF; CDR3 DNA: TGCGCCAGCACTCTAGCGGGGCAAGAGACCCAGTACTTC
V gene: TRBV9; clone size: .; D gene: .; J gene: TRBJ1-6; CDR3 protein: CASSRDSPYNSPLHF; CDR3 DNA: TGTGCCAGCAGCCGCGACAGCCCCTATAATTCACCCCTCCACTTT
V gene: TRBV9; clone size: few; D gene: TRBD2; J gene: TRBJ2-7; CDR3 protein: CASSPTGGRTYEQYF; CDR3 DNA: TGTGCCAGCAGCCCTACCGGCGGGAGAACCTACGAGCAGTACTTC
V gene: TRBV7-9; clone size: many; D gene: TRBD2; J gene: TRBJ2-2; CDR3 protein: CASSEPGLPNTGELFF; CDR3 DNA: TGTGCCAGCAGCGAACCGGGACTACCGAACACCGGGGAGCTGTTTTTT
V gene: TRBV3-1; clone size: many; D gene: TRBD1; J gene: TRBJ2-1; CDR3 protein: CASSLGQGANNEQFF; CDR3 DNA: TGTGCCAGCAGCCTCGGACAGGGGGCAAACAATGAGCAGTTCTTC
V gene: TRBV28; clone size: .; D gene: .; J gene: TRBJ2-1; CDR3 protein: CASRRPLATYNEQFF; CDR3 DNA: TGTGCCAGCAGGAGGCCCTTAGCGACCTACAATGAGCAGTTCTTC
V gene: TRBV6-1; clone size: .; D gene: TRBD1; J gene: TRBJ2-5; CDR3 protein: CASSWGQLQETQYF; CDR3 DNA: TGTGCCAGCAGTTGGGGACAGCTACAAGAGACCCAGTACTTC
V gene: TRBV7-2; clone size: many; D gene: .; J gene: TRBJ2-1; CDR3 protein: CASSWQGQINEQFF; CDR3 DNA: TGTGCCAGCAGCTGGCAGGGCCAGATCAATGAGCAGTTCTTC
V gene: TRBV6-1; clone size: .; D gene: TRBD1; J gene: TRBJ1-2; CDR3 protein: CASSTRDSYGCTF; CDR3 DNA: TGTGCCAGCAGTACCCGGGACAGCTATGGCTGCACCTTC
V gene: TRBV20-1; clone size: few; D gene: TRBD1; J gene: TRBJ1-5; CDR3 protein: CSAAPGGRNQPQHF; CDR3 DNA: TGCAGTGCTGCGCCAGGGGGCCGGAATCAGCCCCAGCATTTT
V gene: TRBV20-1; clone size: many; D gene: .; J gene: TRBJ1-5; CDR3 protein: CSAEGLWEGGQPQHF; CDR3 DNA: TGCAGTGCTGAAGGCCTTTGGGAGGGCGGTCAGCCCCAGCATTTT
V gene: TRBV12-3/TRBV12-4; clone size: many; D gene: .; J gene: TRBJ1-1; CDR3 protein: CASTRETEAFF; CDR3 DNA: TGTGCCAGTACCAGGGAGACTGAAGCTTTCTTT
V gene: TRBV10-3; clone size: few; D gene: .; J gene: TRBJ2-1; CDR3 protein: CAISDTNEQFF; CDR3 DNA: TGTGCCATCAGTGATACTAATGAGCAGTTCTTC
V gene: TRBV19; clone size: few; D gene: .; J gene: TRBJ1-5; CDR3 protein: CASSSGTFGNQPQHF; CDR3 DNA: TGTGCCAGTAGTTCCGGGACATTTGGAAATCAGCCCCAGCATTTT